This passage covers 10 T cell receptor beta chains from one sample sequenced in a study of T cells in Graves' hyperthyroidism and ophthalmopathy. Authors of the study amplified TCR beta CDR3 regions from RNA transcripts. RT-PCR in the first round (using the HTBI primer set) targeted the TCR CDR3. Via MiXCR, TCRdb re-called the multiplex PCR reads, giving one row per CDR3 protein. The table records around 420,000 distinct CDR3 sequences, roughly an eighth of them present only once. Sequencing was performed on blood. The source of these receptors is a woman between 18 and 29 years old with Graves' hyperthyroidism.

V gene TRBV28 combines with J gene TRBJ1-1; a possible D gene is TRBD1 (5 bases). Trimming removed 5 bases from V and 0 bases from J, with 13 bases in between. The CDR3 is made up of 15 amino acids. Germline CDR1 reads MDHEN; CDR2 reads SYDVKM. CDR3 residues: CASSPWGGMNTEAFF. The CDR3 DNA reads TGTGCCAGCAGTCCCTGGGGGGGAATGAACACTGAAGCTTTCTTT.

In its sample, this clonotype was seen many times. The chain combines TRBV28 with TRBJ2-2; 8 bases fit TRBD1. With 8 bases clipped from V and 13 bases from J, the junction kept 9 bases outside the gene matches. The CDR3 spans 12 residues. The germline gives CDR1 MDHEN, CDR2 SYDVKM. The CDR3 DNA follows: TGTGCCAGCTTCGACCAGGGGGCGCGGCTGTTTTTT. Translation: CASFDQGARLFF.

This clonotype was recorded many times. The rearrangement joins TRBV28 to TRBJ1-1, with D possibly TRBD1 on 6 matching bases. CDR3 length: 13 residues. V was shortened by 5 bases and J by 1 base, with 8 bases between the two germline ends. Germline CDR1 and CDR2: MDHEN and SYDVKM. For the CDR3, the DNA is TGTGCCAGCAGTACAGGGCGGAACACTGAAGCTTTCTTT. It specifies CASSTGRNTEAFF.

This clonotype was counted ten times or more. This chain connects TRBV6-2 or TRBV6-3 to TRBJ1-1; no clear D gene. CDR3 length equals 16 residues. V lost 4 bases to trimming and J lost 0 bases, with 15 bases between them. The V gene's germline CDR1 is MNHEY and CDR2 SVGEGT. The CDR3 coding sequence is TGTGCCAGCAGTTCTCGTCCGGCAGGAGTGAACACTGAAGCTTTCTTT. As protein: CASSSRPAGVNTEAFF.

This clonotype showed up many times. The chain uses TRBV5-5 and TRBJ2-7; unclear D gene. Germline CDR1 SGHKS, CDR2 YYEKEE (reference sequence). The germline V and J ends were trimmed by 4 bases and 0 bases, with 11 bases remaining between them. The CDR3 spans 14 residues. As DNA, the CDR3 is TGTGCCAGCAGCAGCCACGGAGACTCCTACGAGCAGTACTTC. Protein sequence: CASSSHGDSYEQYF.

The CDR3 protein is CASSTKTTGRQTTQYF. The CDR3 DNA reads as TGTGCCAGCAGTACAAAAACCACGGGGCGCCAAACGACCCAGTACTTC. This chain links TRBV6-1 with TRBJ2-5; D is perhaps TRBD1 or TRBD2 (5 bases each). V was shortened by 5 bases and J by 7 bases, with 23 bases between the two germline ends. The CDR3 consists of 16 residues. Germline CDR1 reads MNHNS; CDR2 reads SASEGT.

This clonotype was observed a handful of times. The CDR3 is CASSLHEQYF. CDR3 bases: TGTGCCAGCTCACTCCACGAGCAGTACTTC. V gene TRBV18 combines with J gene TRBJ2-7, with D unresolved. The CDR3 spans 10 residues. Germline values: CDR1 KGHSH, CDR2 LQKENI. Trimming took 4 bases from V and 5 from J, leaving 3 bases between them.

This clonotype was seen more than once but under ten times. The chain is built from TRBV19 and TRBJ2-3, with 9 bases lining up with TRBD2. The CDR3 sequence is 14 residues long. V dropped 9 bases and J dropped 6; count of bases not matched to a gene: 10. Germline V gene data show CDR1 as LNHDA and CDR2 as SQIVND (reference sequence). The CDR3 loop reads CASNPGGRADTQYF. The CDR3 DNA is TGTGCCAGCAACCCGGGCGGGAGGGCTGATACGCAGTATTTT.

V and J are TRBV7-9 and TRBJ1-3, with unresolved D. Germline CDR1 and CDR2: SEHNR and FQNEAQ (reference sequence). This CDR3 is built from 13 residues. V dropped 6 bases and J dropped 6 bases, with 12 bases sitting between them. In nucleotides, the CDR3 is TGTGCCAGCAGAAAAGACCAGGAAAACACCATATATTTT. It translates to CASRKDQENTIYF. Variable domain in full (rest from reference TRBV7-9 and TRBJ1-3): DTGVSQNPRHKITKRGQNVTFRCDPISEHNRLYWYRQTLGQGPEFLTYFQNEAQLEKSRLLSDRFSAERPKGSFSTLEIQRTEQGDSAMYLCASRKDQENTIYFGEGSWLTVV.

This clonotype has ten or more counts. The chain carries TRBV12-3 or TRBV12-4 and TRBJ2-5, with 10 bases fitting TRBD1. The CDR3 loop spans 18 amino acids. J lost 8 bases, V lost 7 bases, and 22 bases had no gene match. The CDR3 DNA reads TGTGCCAGCATTACCCCGAGGACTGACAGGGGGCCCCCCCAAACCCAGTACTTC. Protein: CASITPRTDRGPPQTQYF.